The T cell receptor beta chain described here comes from a study of control samples from healthy donors and cancer patients. The ends were cut back, 5 bases at V and 3 bases at J, with 8 bases in the middle. From germline, CDR1 is MRHNA and CDR2 SNTAGT. The CDR3 is 13 amino acids. Only in-frame clones appear in the TCRdb table, and some are missing; sequencing was by immunoSEQ multiplex PCR. The data contain 160,000 or so clones, about 93% of them seen just once; the ten biggest clones take up under 2.5%. This clone was seen only once. The sample consisted of blood. The clonotype comes from a man aged 50 to 59 in good health. V usage is TRBV6-4 and J usage is TRBJ1-5, with D uncertain. The CDR3 DNA is TGTGCCAGCAGTCAAGAGACCAATCAGCCCCAGCATTTT. Encoded protein: CASSQETNQPQHF.